This T cell receptor beta chain was identified in a study of T-cell reconstitution after alpha-beta-depleted transplantation in children. For TCRbeta, the library was prepared with unique molecular identifiers. MiXCR, run by TCRdb on the PCR reads, gives a single entry per CDR3 protein. Among fewer than 700,000 distinct CDR3 sequences listed, about 21% were seen once. A word on this clonotype: What it binds is unknown.

Broader study findings: T-cell counts and diversity were attributed mostly to newly produced T cells one year after transplant. Surviving recipient T cells and intrathymic progenitors accounted for some patients' high TCRbeta diversity at day 60. It was reported that alpha-beta T cells came from several hundred expanded graft clones (about two months after transplant).

The receptor was isolated from a boy in the first two years of life who had a stem cell transplant for acute myeloid leukemia, so the T cells may come from the graft donor. Sequenced material: PBMCs, mostly from graft donor cells, taken 360 days after TCRalphabeta/CD19-depleted stem cell transplant.

Here the CDR3 reads CSVEGGGAVPSTDTQYF. CDR3 in DNA: TGCAGCGTTGAAGGAGGGGGCGCCGTCCCTAGCACAGATACGCAGTATTTT. The chain combines TRBV29-1 with TRBJ2-3; 7 nucleotides match TRBD1. Germline CDR1 and CDR2: SQVTM and ANQGSEA. The CDR3 contains 17 residues. Germline trimming cut 1 base from V and 0 bases from J; bases unmatched to any gene: 10.